These 23 T cell receptor beta chains were all obtained from the same sample, sequenced in a study of OX40 agonist ivuxolimab in advanced cancers. This table comes from immunoSEQ multiplex PCR, and its TCRdb copy is limited to in-frame clones, with some not included. Among approximately 46,000 clones listed, 88% were seen once. Sequencing used CD4+ or CD8+ T cells sorted from blood, obtained in a trial of the OX40 agonist ivuxolimab. The receptors derive from an adult with an advanced solid tumor such as melanoma, head and neck, liver or kidney cancer.

V gene TRBV7-8 combines with J gene TRBJ2-1; 13 bases agree with TRBD2. This CDR3 is 15 amino acids long. V shed 5 bases and J 8 bases; nucleotides not matched to a gene: 6. Germline V lookup: CDR1 SGHVS, CDR2 FQNEAQ. CDR3 in amino acids: CASSLPTSGGHEQFF. The CDR3 DNA is TGTGCCAGCAGCCTGCCGACTAGCGGGGGGCATGAGCAGTTCTTC.

Details on this clone: Germline and junction disagree at one end, which may indicate a read error. V is TRBV2 and J is TRBJ2-7; TRBD1 aligns across 8 bases. The CDR3 runs to 13 residues. Looked up from germline, CDR1 is SNHLY and CDR2 is FYNNEI. CDR3 sequence reads: CATSTGVRYEQCF. The DNA of the CDR3 is TGTGCCACCTCGACAGGGGTTCGGTACGAGCAGTGCTTC.

J is TRBJ2-7 and V is TRBV28, with D possibly called TRBD1 or TRBD2 (5 bases each). CDR3 size: 13 residues. V was cut by 3 bases and J by 3 bases, with 9 bases left in between. CDR1 and CDR2 (germline): MDHEN, SYDVKM. CDR3 residues: CASSFRGGYEQYV. CDR3 nucleotides: TGTGCCAGCAGTTTCCGGGGCGGCTACGAGCAGTACGTC.

Comment on this clone: The same CDR3 arises from other DNA sequences in this sample as well. The chain joins TRBV7-2 to TRBJ2-2; D not certain. The V end lost 1 base, the J end lost 1 base, and 4 bases lay between the germline ends. The CDR3 covers 14 residues. CDR1 is SGHTA, CDR2 FQGNSA, per germline. The CDR3 here is CASSLVLNTGELFF. As DNA, the CDR3 is TGTGCCAGCAGCTTAGTTTTGAACACCGGGGAGCTGTTTTTT.

The chain uses TRBV13 and TRBJ2-6; D is undetermined. The CDR3 is 15 amino acids. CDR1 is PRHDT and CDR2 is FYEKMQ in the germline V gene (reference sequence). The germline V and J ends were trimmed by 4 bases and 1 base, with 8 bases remaining between them. DNA of the CDR3: TGTGCCAGCAGCTCCGCCTCGTCTGGGGCCAACGTCCTGACTTTC. This encodes CASSSASSGANVLTF.

J is TRBJ1-1 and V is TRBV6-5; D is perhaps TRBD1 (6 bases). Trimming took off 5 bases at V and 5 bases at J, with 15 bases between the two ends. The germline V gene encodes CDR1 MNHEY and CDR2 SVGAGI. This CDR3 has 14 residues. The CDR3 nucleotides are TGTGCCAGCAGTGCTGAACAGGGTTGGACTGAAGCTTTCTTT. Translated, it gives CASSAEQGWTEAFF.

This chain uses TRBV11-3 with TRBJ1-1; D remains ambiguous. This CDR3 comprises 13 residues. V was cut by 5 bases and J by 0 bases, with 7 bases left in between. Germline values: CDR1 SGHNT, CDR2 YENEEA. In nucleotides, the CDR3 is TGTGCCAGCAGCCCAGGTATGAACACTGAAGCTTTCTTT. It encodes CASSPGMNTEAFF. Full variable domain (missing parts from reference TRBV11-3 and TRBJ1-1): EAGVVQSPRYKIIEKKQPVAFWCNPISGHNTLYWYLQNLGQGPELLIRYENEEAVDDSQLPKDRFSAERLKGVDSTLKIQPAELGDSAVYLCASSPGMNTEAFFGQGTRLTVV.

The V gene is TRBV5-8, the J gene TRBJ2-6; no reliable D call. Per germline, CDR1 SGHTS and CDR2 YDEGEE. The CDR3 spans 12 residues. Trimming shortened V by 4 bases and J by 4 bases, and 3 bases separated the two germline ends. In DNA, the CDR3 is TGTGCCAGCAGCCCAGGGGCCAACGTCCTGACTTTC. The encoded protein is CASSPGANVLTF.

The chain employs TRBV6-1 and TRBJ2-7; D not certain. Trimming took 7 bases from V and 4 from J, leaving 8 bases between them. This CDR3 has 11 residues. Germline lookup yields CDR1 MNHNS and CDR2 SASEGT. The CDR3 here is CASIDGYEQYV. The CDR3, as DNA: TGTGCCAGCATCGACGGGTACGAGCAGTACGTC.

V gene TRBV19 combines with J gene TRBJ1-6; D uncertain. Germline V gene sequence: CDR1 LNHDA, CDR2 SQIVND (reference sequence). The CDR3 has 14 residues. Trimming left V 5 bases short and J 8 bases short, with 13 bases between. The CDR3 region is CASSADLGDSPLHF. The DNA of the CDR3 is TGTGCCAGTAGTGCGGACCTCGGCGATTCACCCCTCCACTTT.

The CDR3 reads CASSFGTVFQETQYF. CDR3 in DNA: TGTGCCAGCAGCTTTGGGACAGTATTCCAAGAGACCCAGTACTTC. The genes are TRBV7-2 and TRBJ2-5, with 7 positions matching TRBD1. CDR1 and CDR2 (germline): SGHTA, FQGNSA. J gave up 1 base and V 3 bases, and 5 bases lay outside the gene matches. The CDR3 is 15 amino acids.

V and J are TRBV10-3 and TRBJ2-3, with D possibly TRBD2 on 5 matching bases. V lost 0 bases and J lost 0, with 10 bases in between. This CDR3 is 16 amino acids long. Germline V gene sequence: CDR1 ENHRY, CDR2 SYGVKD. The CDR3, as DNA: TGTGCCATCAGTGAGTCGCGAGGGATTAGCACAGATACGCAGTATTTT. Its translation: CAISESRGISTDTQYF.

The chain recombines TRBV11-3 with TRBJ2-3; D not certain. V gave up 0 bases and J gave up 4 bases, with 5 bases separating them. The CDR3 length is 13 residues. The germline CDR1 and CDR2 sequences are SGHNT and YENEEA. CDR3 amino acids: CASSLELADTQYF. The CDR3 nucleotides read TGTGCCAGCAGCTTAGAGCTCGCAGATACGCAGTATTTT.

This sequence joins TRBV11-2 and TRBJ2-3; TRBD1 aligns across 10 bases. The germline gives CDR1 SGHAT, CDR2 FQNNGV. The CDR3 sequence is 17 residues long. V was pared by 1 base and J by 2 bases, with 6 bases of the junction left unmatched. CDR3 sequence (DNA): TGTGCCAGCAGCTTAGCGGGGACAGGGGATAACACAGATACGCAGTATTTT. It specifies CASSLAGTGDNTDTQYF.

The J gene is TRBJ1-6, the V gene TRBV7-2; D not resolved. V lost 2 bases to trimming and J lost 10 bases, with 12 bases between them. CDR3 length: 14 amino acids. Germline CDR1 SGHTA, CDR2 FQGNSA. The CDR3 region is CASSLKFSGSPLHF. The DNA for the CDR3 is TGTGCCAGCAGCTTAAAATTTTCCGGCTCACCCCTCCACTTT.

This rearrangement joins TRBV25-1 to TRBJ1-4; D is perhaps TRBD1 (6 bases). The V gene lost 4 bases and the J gene lost 3 bases, with 15 bases spanning the gap. This CDR3 has 16 amino acids. Germline CDR1 MGHDK, CDR2 SYGVNS. The CDR3 sequence is CASSARPGASNEKLFF. CDR3 in DNA: TGTGCCAGCAGTGCTCGTCCGGGGGCTTCTAATGAAAAACTGTTTTTT.

The chain uses TRBV19 and TRBJ2-2; no firm D call. Looked up from germline, CDR1 is LNHDA and CDR2 is SQIVND (reference sequence). V was cut by 2 bases and J by 8 bases, with 6 bases left in between. This CDR3 region has 12 residues. The CDR3 bases are TGTGCCAGTAGTATATCCGTAGGGGAGCTGTTTTTT. It translates to CASSISVGELFF.

In this sample, this clone turned up a few times. The V call is TRBV30, the J call TRBJ1-5; D possibly corresponds to TRBD1 (5 bases). The CDR3 covers 14 residues. Germline lookup yields CDR1 GTSNPN and CDR2 SVGIG (reference sequence). V lost 3 bases, J lost 5 bases, and 14 bases lay in between. The CDR3, as DNA: TGTGCCTGGAGCTCCGGACAATCCGATCAGCCCCAGCATTTT. Amino acids: CAWSSGQSDQPQHF.

This clone was recorded a few times. The chain is built from TRBV7-9 and TRBJ2-1, with unresolved D. CDR3 length: 14 residues. Trimming shortened V by 4 bases and J by 8 bases, and 15 bases separated the two germline ends. The V gene's germline CDR1 is SEHNR and CDR2 FQNEAQ (reference sequence). This CDR3 reads CASSSLDGPDEQFF. The CDR3 DNA is TGTGCCAGCAGCTCCCTCGATGGTCCCGATGAGCAGTTCTTC. The full variable domain, rest sourced from reference TRBV7-9 and TRBJ2-1, is DTGVSQNPRHKITKRGQNVTFRCDPISEHNRLYWYRQTLGQGPEFLTYFQNEAQLEKSRLLSDRFSAERPKGSFSTLEIQRTEQGDSAMYLCASSSLDGPDEQFFGPGTRLTVL.

The chain links TRBV4-3 to TRBJ2-7; 8 bases match TRBD1. The CDR3 sequence is 15 residues long. CDR1 and CDR2 from the germline V gene are LGHNA and YSLEER. The trim removed 0 bases at V and 3 bases at J, leaving 4 bases unmatched. CDR3 sequence: CASSQEDRAVYEQYF. CDR3 nucleotides: TGCGCCAGCAGCCAAGAGGACAGGGCCGTCTACGAGCAGTACTTC.

V and J are TRBV7-2 and TRBJ2-7; 8 nucleotides match TRBD2. V trimming: 5 bases; J trimming: 4 bases; junction bases outside the gene matches: 13. CDR1 is SGHTA, CDR2 FQGNSA, per germline. CDR3 size: 16 residues. This CDR3 is CASSPVRRGGGYEQYF. CDR3 coding DNA: TGTGCCAGCAGCCCCGTGAGGCGGGGCGGGGGGTACGAGCAGTACTTC.

J is TRBJ1-3 and V is TRBV27; D is unclear. CDR1 is MNHEY and CDR2 is SMNVEV in the germline V gene (reference sequence). Trimming removed 4 bases at V and 7 bases at J, with 20 bases between. There are 16 residues in the CDR3. Here the CDR3 reads CASSSLPPWSVNTIYF. CDR3 nucleotides: TGTGCCAGCAGTTCCTTACCCCCTTGGTCCGTGAACACCATATATTTT.

This chain links TRBV19 with TRBJ1-6; D gene uncertain. V lost 3 bases, J lost 7 bases, and 4 bases lay in between. Germline CDR1 and CDR2: LNHDA and SQIVND (reference sequence). The CDR3 is made up of 12 amino acids. The CDR3 loop reads CASSIPNSPLHF. CDR3 DNA sequence: TGTGCCAGTAGTATCCCAAATTCACCCCTCCACTTT. The full variable domain, rest sourced from reference TRBV19 and TRBJ1-6, is DGGITQSPKYLFRKEGQNVTLSCEQNLNHDAMYWYRQDPGQGLRLIYYSQIVNDFQKGDIAEGYSVSREKKESFPLTVTSAQKNPTAFYLCASSIPNSPLHFGNGTRLTVT.